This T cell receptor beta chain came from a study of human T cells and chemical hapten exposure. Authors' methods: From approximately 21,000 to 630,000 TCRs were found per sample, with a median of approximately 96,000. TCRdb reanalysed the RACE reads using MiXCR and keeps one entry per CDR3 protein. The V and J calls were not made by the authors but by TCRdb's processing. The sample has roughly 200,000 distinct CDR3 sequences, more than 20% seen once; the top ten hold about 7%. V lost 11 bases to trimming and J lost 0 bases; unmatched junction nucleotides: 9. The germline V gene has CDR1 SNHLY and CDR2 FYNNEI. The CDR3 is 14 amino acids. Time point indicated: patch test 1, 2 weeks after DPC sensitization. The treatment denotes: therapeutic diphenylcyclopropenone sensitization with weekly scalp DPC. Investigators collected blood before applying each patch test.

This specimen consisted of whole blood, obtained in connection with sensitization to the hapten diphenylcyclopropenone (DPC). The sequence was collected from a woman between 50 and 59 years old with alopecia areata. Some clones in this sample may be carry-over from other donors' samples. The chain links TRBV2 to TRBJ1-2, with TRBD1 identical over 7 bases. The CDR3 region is CAGTGTASNYGYTF. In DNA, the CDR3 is TGTGCCGGTACAGGGACAGCCTCTAACTATGGCTACACCTTC.